This T cell receptor beta chain was retrieved from a study of shared clonotypes between healthy human individuals. Across the study: Two women and a few men aged 18 to 49 served as donors.

Study-level results: Apart from blood, nothing was sampled; tissue repertoires likely differ.

There were only Caucasian adults among the donors, and all lived in Nashville, Tennessee. The CDR3 extends over 15 amino acids. Germline CDR1 and CDR2: WSHSY and SAAADI. Trimming cost V 1 base and J 4 bases, with 13 bases left between them. Clones were read by immunoSEQ multiplex PCR, and TCRdb kept only the in-frame ones, dropping some. Of around 510,000 clones in the sample, just over 75% were seen once. This clone was picked up one time. Its antigen is unidentified. Sample: PBMCs. V gene TRBV10-2 combines with J gene TRBJ1-2; possible D gene TRBD1, 5 bases. The receptor was isolated from a middle-aged woman in good health. Some clones in this sample may be carry-over from other donors' samples. CDR3 nucleotides: TGCGCCAGCAGTGAGTGGCAGGGTCCGTCCTATGGCTACACCTTC. Protein: CASSEWQGPSYGYTF.